Reported below is one T cell receptor (beta chain). This clonotype has more than one count but fewer than ten. It has no known antigen specificity. No much larger clone exists at a distance of one base, and base qualities are not known. This sample was taken from a study of post-analysis software for immune sequencing data (dated by TCRdb to the mid-2010s). The study in broad terms: Recorded disease courses included relapsing-remitting, secondary progressive and progressive-relapsing multiple sclerosis, with some patients lacking subtype annotation. A subset of samples was prepared in parallel using single-end sample barcoding, then pooled and co-amplified after Illumina adapter ligation. The patient repertoires were set against 10 or so previously published healthy control repertoires from donors whose ages ranged from 6 to 25 years.

To demonstrate the VDJtools post-analysis software, TCR beta repertoires were profiled from the peripheral blood of more than 10 young patients with multiple sclerosis. Multiple sclerosis patients were children and adolescents aged 6 to 15 years. What the work shows at the level of the full study, not this receptor alone: Roughly 5 TRBV segments, including TRBV5-6, TRBV5-1 and TRBV20-1, were significantly more frequent in patients than controls. The control group was slightly older than the multiple sclerosis patient group. Compared with controls, multiple sclerosis patients had significantly lower normalized Chao1 diversity, a finding suggesting substantial peripheral T-cell clonal expansion. Direct clustering with F measure showed strong co-clustering of samples prepared in the same batch, prompting a batch-effect correction.

The library was generated by PCR. TCRdb records Illumina HiSeq 2500 as the sequencer. Unique molecular identifiers were incorporated into TCR beta cDNA libraries to reduce PCR and sequencing biases. Per 1 to 10 million input T cells, approximately 500,000 cDNA molecules were obtained, such that each molecule approximated one T cell. The same protocol used for the earlier healthy control dataset was applied to prepare and sequence the patient libraries. Within a given batch, samples were prepared together, multiplexed and sequenced on the same HiSeq lane. In the authors' own workflow: MIGEC was used to process the raw barcoded reads, and molecular identifier groups with only a single read were discarded before consensus assembly and CDR3 extraction. VDJtools was used for post-analysis of the clonotype tables, and diversity was normalized by down-sampling every dataset to the size of the smallest sample. Repertoire overlap clustering matched CDR3 amino acid but not nucleotide sequences to correct batch-related cross-sample contamination. TCRdb took the public reads, trimmed them with fastp at Q25, ran MiXCR for clone calling and kept in-frame beta chains. All rows with the same CDR3 protein become a single entry with the most common DNA and genes. In this record, the V and J calls reflect TCRdb's handling and not the investigators' own analysis. Present in this sample are about 570,000 distinct CDR3 sequences, about a third of which were seen just once. Of the sample, 4.5% to 7.5% is held by the ten largest clones.

CDR1 is given as SNHLY and CDR2 as FYNNEI, both from the germline V gene. Inclusive of the bounding cysteine and phenylalanine, the CDR3 is 15 residues long. Of the read, only the CDR3 DNA is kept; its 45 bases are in frame from base 1. V is shortened by 0 bases, J by 9 bases, and the region joining them spans 15 bases. Recombination joined TRBV2 with TRBJ2-1, with the D gene uncertain. Sequencing was done on a sample of blood. This receptor was identified in a girl aged 2-17 years with multiple sclerosis. CDR3 region: CASSEAVPNIGEQFF. In nucleotides, the sequence is TGTGCCAGCAGTGAAGCCGTCCCCAACATAGGTGAGCAGTTCTTC. The reference TRBV2 and TRBJ2-1 proteins fill in what lies around the CDR3, so the full variable domain reads EPEVTQTPSHQVTQMGQEVILRCVPISNHLYFYWYRQILGQKVEFLVSFYNNEISEKSEIFDDQFSVERPDGSNFTLKIRSTKLEDSAMYFCASSEAVPNIGEQFFGPGTRLTVL.